This T cell receptor (beta chain) was identified during a study of identical twins. Whole-study findings and limits: There was an excess of low generation probability in the out-of-frame alpha sequences that twins shared.

The CDR3 length is 16 residues. V lost 5 bases and J lost 9, with 26 bases in between. Looked up from germline, CDR1 is SGHVS and CDR2 is FNYEAQ. All donors were healthy, and all were Caucasian. This clonotype was found a few times. Its antigen is undetermined. TCRdb ran MiXCR on the 5' RACE reads and lists one entry per CDR3 protein. The sample carries about 730,000 distinct CDR3 sequences, around 21% recorded once. This same sample was also taken into another study, of T cells expressing NK-cell markers. That source notes: What restricted sorting to alpha-beta TCR T cells in several experiments was an anti-gamma-delta TCR antibody.

The receptor was derived from a woman aged 18 to 35 in good health. The rearrangement joins TRBV7-6 to TRBJ2-7; no firm D call. Sample: PBMCs. For the CDR3, the DNA is TGTGCCAGCAGCCCCCTATATGAGGTCATCTACGAGTTGCAGTACTTC. Protein sequence: CASSPLYEVIYELQYF.